The text below deals with one T cell receptor beta chain. The antigen is unknown. The ends lost 6 bases at V and 0 bases at J; junction bases unmatched: 7. From germline, CDR1 is SEHNR and CDR2 FQNEAQ (reference sequence). The CDR3 extends over 15 amino acids. This specimen comes from a study of CD8 T cells in ankylosing spondylitis. TCRdb called the 5' RACE reads again in MiXCR, with one record for every CDR3 protein. There are about 840,000 distinct CDR3 sequences in the sample; approximately 12% occur only once, and 0.51% lies in the top ten. Study results and limitations: As reported, disease-linked clones showed significant enrichment in matched ankylosing spondylitis synovial fluid. A TCR beta motif made of 7 to 9 highly homologous variants seemed typical of ankylosing spondylitis blood.

The chain links TRBV7-9 to TRBJ2-7, with 8 bases aligning to TRBD1. Sequencing used blood, either unsorted or a sorted T cell fraction (not recorded which). This clonotype was sampled from a male donor with ankylosing spondylitis. CDR3 amino acids: CASSRTGLLSYEQYF. CDR3 sequence (DNA): TGTGCCAGCAGTCGGACAGGGCTTCTCTCCTACGAGCAGTACTTC.